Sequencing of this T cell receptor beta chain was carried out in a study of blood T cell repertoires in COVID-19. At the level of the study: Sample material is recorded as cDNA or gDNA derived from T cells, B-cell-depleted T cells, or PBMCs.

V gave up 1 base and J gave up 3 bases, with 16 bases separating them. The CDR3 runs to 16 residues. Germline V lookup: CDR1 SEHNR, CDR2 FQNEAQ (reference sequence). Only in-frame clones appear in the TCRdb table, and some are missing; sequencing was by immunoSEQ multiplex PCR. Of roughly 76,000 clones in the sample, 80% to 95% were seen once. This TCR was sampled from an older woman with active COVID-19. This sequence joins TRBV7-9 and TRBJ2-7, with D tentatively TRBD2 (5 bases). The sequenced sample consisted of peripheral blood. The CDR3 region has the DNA TGTGCCAGCAGCTTAGTGAGTTGGGGAGCGAACTACGAGCAGTACTTC. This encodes CASSLVSWGANYEQYF.